This TCR beta chain was identified during a study of shared clonotypes between healthy human individuals. Data came from immunoSEQ multiplex PCR; TCRdb stores just in-frame clones and leaves some out. The sample consists of some 95,000 clones, approximately 70% of them appearing once. V was cut by 5 bases and J by 2 bases, with 6 bases left in between. CDR1 is MNHNS, CDR2 SASEGT, per germline. The CDR3 loop spans 12 amino acids. Input material: memory CD8+ T cells sorted from blood. The subset was: CD45RO+ cells pooled with CCR7-negative TemRA cells. The receptor comes from a man aged 30 to 45 in good health. The V call is TRBV6-1, the J call TRBJ2-5; D call uncertain. CDR3 sequence (DNA): TGTGCCAGCAGTACCAGACAAGAGACCCAGTACTTC. Residues: CASSTRQETQYF.